Below are 26 T cell receptor beta chains sequenced from a single sample in a study of identical twins. TCRdb reprocessed the 5' RACE reads via MiXCR and lists one record per CDR3 protein. The table has 450,000 to 650,000 distinct CDR3 sequences, 15% seen once. This same sample was also part of a study on yellow fever vaccine responses in identical twins.

The sample consisted of CD4+ T cells sorted from blood. The receptors were sampled from a woman aged 18-29 years in good health.

This clonotype was seen more than once but under ten times. The genes are TRBV7-8 and TRBJ2-5, with D possibly being TRBD1 (5 bases). This CDR3 spans 12 amino acids. The V gene's germline CDR1 is SGHVS and CDR2 FQNEAQ. V dropped 2 bases and J dropped 9 bases, with 10 bases sitting between them. CDR3 sequence: CASSLQGAAQYF. The CDR3 DNA follows: TGTGCCAGCAGCTTACAAGGGGCGGCCCAGTACTTC.

This clonotype was seen repeatedly, ten times or more. The rearrangement joins TRBV5-1 to TRBJ1-1; a weak D match, TRBD1 (5 bases). The V and J ends lost 4 bases and 0 bases respectively, with 10 bases between them. Per germline, CDR1 SGHRS and CDR2 YFSETQ. The CDR3 sequence is 14 residues long. This CDR3 is CASSGGDLNTEAFF. CDR3 DNA sequence: TGCGCCAGCAGCGGAGGGGACCTGAACACTGAAGCTTTCTTT.

At least ten counts were recorded for this clonotype. This chain joins TRBV18 and TRBJ2-5; 7 nucleotides align to TRBD2. The CDR3 is 14 residues long. V dropped 2 bases and J dropped 2; count of bases not matched to a gene: 2. Germline V gene data show CDR1 as KGHSH and CDR2 as LQKENI. CDR3 region: CASSPTAGQETQYF. CDR3 nucleotides: TGTGCCAGCTCACCAACAGCGGGACAAGAGACCCAGTACTTC.

In this sample, this clonotype turned up a few times. J is TRBJ2-5 and V is TRBV10-3, with D perhaps being TRBD1 or TRBD2 (5 bases each). The CDR3 consists of 14 residues. The germline CDR1 and CDR2 sequences are ENHRY and SYGVKD. Trimming cost V 5 bases and J 2 bases, with 12 bases left between them. As DNA, the CDR3 is TGTGCCATCAGTCGGGGACGGCAACAAGAGACCCAGTACTTC. Its protein product is CAISRGRQQETQYF.

This chain uses TRBV3-1 with TRBJ1-1; no clear D gene. The CDR3 is made up of 16 amino acids. Germline V gives CDR1 LGHDT, CDR2 YNNKEL (reference sequence). Trimming stripped 4 bases from V and 0 bases from J, with 15 bases between. The CDR3, as DNA: TGTGCCAGCAGCCGAGAGAGTTATTCGTTGAACACTGAAGCTTTCTTT. It yields the protein CASSRESYSLNTEAFF. Full variable domain (missing parts from reference TRBV3-1 and TRBJ1-1): DTAVSQTPKYLVTQMGNDKSIKCEQNLGHDTMYWYKQDSKKFLKIMFSYNNKELIINETVPNRFSPKSPDKAHLNLHINSLELGDSAVYFCASSRESYSLNTEAFFGQGTRLTVV.

This clonotype was found a few times. The gene calls are TRBV10-3 and TRBJ2-7; the D is unclear. CDR1 is ENHRY and CDR2 is SYGVKD in the germline V gene. There are 14 residues in the CDR3. V lost 0 bases, J lost 3 bases, and 9 bases lay in between. CDR3 region: CAISESAQIYEQYF. The CDR3 coding sequence is TGTGCCATCAGTGAGTCTGCTCAAATCTACGAGCAGTACTTC.

Many counts were recorded for this clonotype. V gene TRBV5-1 combines with J gene TRBJ2-3; D is unresolved. Germline values: CDR1 SGHRS, CDR2 YFSETQ. Trimming pared 6 bases from V and 5 bases from J, leaving 13 bases between. The CDR3 has 13 amino acids. CDR3 nucleotides: TGCGCCAGCACCCCTGGCGGCTTAGATACGCAGTATTTT. Its translation: CASTPGGLDTQYF.

V and J are TRBV5-1 and TRBJ2-2; D is possibly TRBD1 or TRBD2 (5 bases each). Trimming removed 0 bases from V and 3 bases from J, with 9 bases in between. This CDR3 spans 15 amino acids. Looked up from germline, CDR1 is SGHRS and CDR2 is YFSETQ. CDR3 in amino acids: CASSLERGDTGELFF. CDR3 DNA: TGCGCCAGCAGCTTGGAGAGGGGAGACACCGGGGAGCTGTTTTTT. The entire variable domain, with the rest obtained from reference TRBV5-1 and TRBJ2-2, is as follows: KAGVTQTPRYLIKTRGQQVTLSCSPISGHRSVSWYQQTPGQGLQFLFEYFSETQRNKGNFPGRFSGRQFSNSRSEMNVSTLELGDSALYLCASSLERGDTGELFFGEGSRLTVL.

This clonotype was observed at least ten times. The gene calls are TRBV5-1 and TRBJ2-5; no reliable D call. Germline CDR1 SGHRS, CDR2 YFSETQ. The length of the CDR3 is 12 residues. V dropped 4 bases and J dropped 5 bases, with 9 bases sitting between them. CDR3 loop: CASSQGWETQYF. The CDR3 DNA is TGCGCCAGCAGCCAAGGGTGGGAGACCCAGTACTTC.

The chain recombines TRBV5-6 with TRBJ2-3, with a possible D match to TRBD2 (5 bases). This CDR3 contains 15 residues. Per germline, CDR1 SGHDT and CDR2 YYEEEE. Trimming pared 0 bases from V and 2 bases from J, leaving 10 bases between. The CDR3 reads CASSLGRSYTDTQYF. DNA for the CDR3: TGTGCCAGCAGCTTGGGGAGGTCCTACACAGATACGCAGTATTTT.

This clonotype was counted a few times. The V and J genes are TRBV7-2 and TRBJ2-5, with 9 bases fitting TRBD1. CDR1 and CDR2 (germline): SGHTA, FQGNSA. This CDR3 contains 17 residues. The trim removed 3 bases at V and 1 base at J, leaving 9 bases unmatched. CDR3 sequence reads: CASSFRGQGRSQETQYF. The CDR3 DNA reads TGTGCCAGCAGCTTCCGGGGACAGGGAAGGAGCCAAGAGACCCAGTACTTC. Full variable domain (missing parts from reference TRBV7-2 and TRBJ2-5): GAGVSQSPSNKVTEKGKDVELRCDPISGHTALYWYRQSLGQGLEFLIYFQGNSAPDKSGLPSDRFSAERTGGSVSTLTIQRTQQEDSAVYLCASSFRGQGRSQETQYFGPGTRLLVL.

This chain uses TRBV12-3 or TRBV12-4 with TRBJ2-1; 7 bases line up with TRBD2. V lost 4 bases, J lost 3 bases, and 6 bases stayed unmatched. The CDR3 consists of 15 residues. The CDR3 spells CASSYSAGVYNEQFF. CDR3 bases: TGTGCCAGCAGTTATTCGGCGGGAGTCTACAATGAGCAGTTCTTC.

This clonotype was recorded many times. The rearrangement uses TRBV5-1 and TRBJ2-3; D uncertain. The V end was cut by 1 base, the J end by 5 bases, with 11 bases between. CDR3 length: 14 amino acids. CDR1 is SGHRS, CDR2 YFSETQ, per germline. The CDR3 DNA sequence: TGCGCCAGCAGCTTGAATGCCCCCGGAGATACGCAGTATTTT. Protein sequence: CASSLNAPGDTQYF.

The chain recombines TRBV20-1 with TRBJ2-7, with D maybe TRBD2 (6 bases). V lost 3 bases, J lost 5 bases, and 14 bases lay in between. The CDR3 has 13 residues. CDR1 is DFQATT, CDR2 SNEGSKA, per germline (reference sequence). CDR3 in amino acids: CSASGGRNNEQYF. The CDR3 region has the DNA TGCAGTGCTAGTGGAGGGAGGAACAACGAGCAGTACTTC.

This clonotype was seen a handful of times. The rearrangement joins TRBV20-1 to TRBJ2-5; 14 bases are shared with TRBD2. The CDR3 sequence is 17 residues long. Per germline, CDR1 DFQATT and CDR2 SNEGSKA (reference sequence). V trimming: 3 bases; J trimming: 4 bases; junction bases outside the gene matches: 10. CDR3 coding DNA: TGCAGTGCTAGCTCAACCCCAGGGACTAGCGGGAGAGAGACCCAGTACTTC. Its translation: CSASSTPGTSGRETQYF.

This clonotype was counted a few times. V is TRBV20-1 and J is TRBJ2-3, with D unclear. V gave up 4 bases and J gave up 3 bases, with 5 bases separating them. The CDR3 is 11 amino acids. Germline CDR1 is DFQATT and CDR2 is SNEGSKA (reference sequence). Here the CDR3 DNA reads TGCAGTGCTACCGGGACAGATACGCAGTATTTT. It specifies CSATGTDTQYF.

The table lists this clonotype with many counts. This chain links TRBV5-1 with TRBJ1-2; 8 bases are shared with TRBD1. This CDR3 region has 14 residues. J was trimmed by 4 bases and V by 5 bases; bases with no gene match: 7. Per germline, CDR1 SGHRS and CDR2 YFSETQ. CDR3 DNA sequence: TGCGCCAGCAGTCTTGGACAGGGCCTCTATGGCTACACCTTC. As protein: CASSLGQGLYGYTF.

This clonotype showed up just a few times. This chain uses TRBV11-2 with TRBJ2-5, with 7 bases identical to TRBD1. Per the germline V gene, CDR1 is SGHAT and CDR2 is FQNNGV. The CDR3 totals 17 residues. J gave up 2 bases and V 1 base, and 10 bases lay outside the gene matches. CDR3 coding DNA: TGTGCCAGCAGCTTAGGGTATAGGGGGCTAGGACAAGAGACCCAGTACTTC. This codes for CASSLGYRGLGQETQYF.

The table lists this clonotype with a few counts. The V gene is TRBV10-2, the J gene TRBJ1-1, with TRBD1 as a possible D gene (5 bases). CDR1 is WSHSY and CDR2 is SAAADI in the germline V gene. The CDR3 runs to 13 residues. V was pared by 6 bases and J by 1 base, with 9 bases between. CDR3: CASRAGTNTEAFF. DNA for the CDR3: TGCGCCAGCAGAGCAGGGACGAACACTGAAGCTTTCTTT.

The chain's CDR3 is CSATGAGRNNEQFF. The CDR3 nucleotides read TGCAGTGCGACAGGGGCAGGGCGAAACAATGAGCAGTTCTTC. This chain uses TRBV20-1 with TRBJ2-1; 8 bases match TRBD1. From germline, CDR1 is DFQATT and CDR2 SNEGSKA (reference sequence). The CDR3 is made up of 14 amino acids. V shed 6 bases, J shed 5 bases, and the junction held 9 bases outside the gene matches.

Only a few counts were recorded for this clonotype. The V gene is TRBV11-1, the J gene TRBJ2-1; 14 bases agree with TRBD2. Germline trimming cut 0 bases from V and 6 bases from J; bases unmatched to any gene: 10. Germline V gene data show CDR1 as SGHAT and CDR2 as FQDESV (reference sequence). This CDR3 contains 19 residues. In DNA, the CDR3 is TGTGCCAGCAGCTTAGCGCCCCTGGGACTAGCGGGAGTAGTCAATGAGCAGTTCTTC. Translated, it gives CASSLAPLGLAGVVNEQFF.

This clonotype was seen only a few times. This rearrangement joins TRBV12-3 or TRBV12-4 to TRBJ1-4; D perhaps matches TRBD1 (5 bases). The CDR3 runs 15 residues. The ends were cut back, 5 bases at V and 8 bases at J, with 18 bases in the middle. CDR3: CASSLQRGAGEKLFF. CDR3 DNA sequence: TGTGCCAGCAGTCTCCAACGAGGGGCAGGGGAAAAACTGTTTTTT.

This clonotype was seen more than once but under ten times. This sequence joins TRBV7-2 and TRBJ2-7; 8 bases fit TRBD1. Trimming removed 5 bases from V and 1 base from J; junction bases left unmatched: 7. The V gene's germline CDR1 is SGHTA and CDR2 FQGNSA. The length of the CDR3 is 15 residues. For the CDR3, the DNA is TGTGCCAGCAGCGTCACCGGGACAGGATCCTACGAGCAGTACTTC. Translation gives CASSVTGTGSYEQYF.

This clonotype was seen only a few times. The rearrangement joins TRBV24-1 to TRBJ2-5, with D possibly matching TRBD2 (6 bases). The V and J ends lost 2 bases and 5 bases respectively, with 14 bases between them. Germline CDR1 and CDR2: KGHDR and SFDVKD. This CDR3 is 15 amino acids long. In DNA, the CDR3 is TGTGCCACCAGTGATTCTCTTCCAGGGAGGGAGACCCAGTACTTC. Translated, it gives CATSDSLPGRETQYF.

This chain uses TRBV28 with TRBJ1-4, with TRBD1 identical over 10 bases. This CDR3 is built from 15 residues. V lost 5 bases and J lost 8; bases outside the gene matches: 8. CDR1 and CDR2 (germline): MDHEN, SYDVKM. CDR3 nucleotide sequence: TGTGCCAGCAGTCCTCCGGGACAGGGGAAGGAAAAACTGTTTTTT. Amino acids: CASSPPGQGKEKLFF.

This clonotype was counted a few times. The chain carries TRBV18 and TRBJ1-3; a weak D match, TRBD1 (5 bases). This CDR3 has 16 residues. Germline lookup yields CDR1 KGHSH and CDR2 LQKENI. V lost 0 bases to trimming and J lost 1 base, with 10 bases between them. DNA for the CDR3: TGTGCCAGCTCACCACCGGAAGGGGCGTCTGGAAACACCATATATTTT. Residues: CASSPPEGASGNTIYF.